These 25 T cell receptor beta chains share one sample of origin, sequenced in a study of PD-1 blockade in classical Hodgkin lymphoma. The patients all showed relapse after autologous stem cell transplantation, while their brentuximab vedotin exposure varied. Assay used: immunoSEQ multiplex PCR; TCRdb lists only in-frame clones, some missing. The top ten clones hold about 15% of a sample with some 23,000 clones, around 69% of them seen once. Sequencing used peripheral blood mononuclear cells (PBMCs), obtained at baseline. The receptors were gathered from a human donor with classical Hodgkin lymphoma.

CDR3 nucleotides: TGTGCCATCAGGGCGGGACTAGCGGGAGTGGAAGATACGCAGTATTTT. Translation gives CAIRAGLAGVEDTQYF. This chain connects TRBV10-3 to TRBJ2-3, with 14 positions matching TRBD2. In germline, CDR1 is ENHRY, CDR2 SYGVKD. There are 16 residues in the CDR3. Trimming took 6 bases from V and 5 from J; bases not matched to a gene: 7.

The rearrangement uses TRBV6-1 and TRBJ1-2, with 9 bases lining up with TRBD1. Trimming took 7 bases from V and 7 from J; bases not matched to a gene: 7. This CDR3 contains 13 residues. Looked up from germline, CDR1 is MNHNS and CDR2 is SASEGT. The CDR3 here is CASTGQGRIGYTF. CDR3 DNA: TGTGCCAGCACCGGACAGGGGAGAATTGGCTACACCTTC.

The chain is built from TRBV19 and TRBJ2-4; 8 bases are shared with TRBD2. V was clipped by 4 bases and J by 0 bases; unmatched bases: 8. The CDR3 is made up of 17 amino acids. The germline CDR1 and CDR2 sequences are LNHDA and SQIVND (reference sequence). The CDR3 spells CASSSWTSRLAKNIQYF. The CDR3 DNA follows: TGTGCCAGTAGTAGTTGGACTAGCCGGTTAGCCAAAAACATTCAGTACTTC.

V gene TRBV4-3 combines with J gene TRBJ1-1; D unresolved. Germline lookup yields CDR1 LGHNA and CDR2 YSLEER. Trimming stripped 0 bases from V and 4 bases from J, with 12 bases between. This CDR3 spans 15 amino acids. The CDR3 loop is CASSQDPDVGTEAFF. The CDR3 bases are TGCGCCAGCAGCCAAGATCCAGATGTTGGCACTGAAGCTTTCTTT.

The V gene is TRBV5-1, the J gene TRBJ1-3, with D perhaps TRBD1 (5 bases). Germline loops: CDR1 SGHRS, CDR2 YFSETQ. Trimming left V 4 bases short and J 0 bases short, with 14 bases between. The CDR3 covers 16 residues. CDR3 DNA sequence: TGCGCCAGCAGCCCGCGATGGGGGAGCTCTGGAAACACCATATATTTT. This codes for CASSPRWGSSGNTIYF.

The CDR3 reads CASSLGVNTEAFF. The CDR3 DNA is TGTGCCAGCAGTTTGGGAGTGAACACTGAAGCTTTCTTT. The chain recombines TRBV28 with TRBJ1-1; D gene unclear. This CDR3 has 13 amino acids. Trimming cost V 3 bases and J 0 bases, with 5 bases left between them. Germline V gives CDR1 MDHEN, CDR2 SYDVKM.

The rearrangement uses TRBV27 and TRBJ1-5; weak D call: TRBD1 (5 bases). The V end was cut by 1 base, the J end by 3 bases, with 10 bases between. The germline gives CDR1 MNHEY, CDR2 SMNVEV (reference sequence). The CDR3 loop spans 15 amino acids. CDR3 sequence: CASSLFRGFNQPQHF. The CDR3 DNA reads as TGTGCCAGCAGTTTATTTCGGGGCTTCAATCAGCCCCAGCATTTT.

The chain joins TRBV6-1 to TRBJ2-7, with TRBD2 matching over 8 bases. Germline CDR1 is MNHNS and CDR2 is SASEGT. V lost 6 bases and J lost 5; bases outside the gene matches: 3. The CDR3 loop spans 12 amino acids. The CDR3 loop is CASSETSDEQYF. CDR3 DNA: TGTGCCAGCAGCGAGACTAGCGACGAGCAGTACTTC.

V and J are TRBV5-1 and TRBJ2-7, with 12 bases identical to TRBD2. Germline V CDR1 and CDR2: SGHRS, YFSETQ. This CDR3 is 15 amino acids long. V dropped 4 bases and J dropped 1; count of bases not matched to a gene: 3. As DNA, the CDR3 is TGCGCCAGCAGCGGTGGACTAGCGGGGTCCTACGAGCAGTACTTC. Amino acid sequence: CASSGGLAGSYEQYF.

This clone came up once. The J gene is TRBJ2-2, the V gene TRBV5-6; TRBD1 aligns across 11 bases. The CDR3 spans 16 residues. Unmatched junction bases numbered 7, after V lost 4 bases and J lost 5 bases. Germline V gene sequence: CDR1 SGHDT, CDR2 YYEEEE. The CDR3 loop is CASSRRTGGSTGELFF. The CDR3 nucleotides read TGTGCCAGCAGCAGGAGGACAGGGGGCTCGACCGGGGAGCTGTTTTTT.

This sequence joins TRBV15 and TRBJ2-1, with D perhaps TRBD1 (5 bases). The CDR3 has 16 amino acids. Germline V lookup: CDR1 LNHNV, CDR2 YYDKDF (reference sequence). The V gene lost 2 bases and the J gene lost 6 bases, with 17 bases spanning the gap. The CDR3 region has the DNA TGTGCCACCAGCAGACCCCAGGGTGGACCGAGCAATGAGCAGTTCTTC. This encodes CATSRPQGGPSNEQFF.

The CDR3 DNA reads as TGTGCCAGCAGCCTCCCAGAGGAGACCCAGTACTTC. Protein product: CASSLPEETQYF. The chain couples TRBV28 to TRBJ2-5; the D is unclear. The CDR3 has 12 residues. Trimming took off 6 bases at V and 5 bases at J, with 10 bases between the two ends. Germline V gene lookup returns CDR1 MDHEN and CDR2 SYDVKM. The whole variable domain, remainder taken from reference TRBV28 and TRBJ2-5, is DVKVTQSSRYLVKRTGEKVFLECVQDMDHENMFWYRQDPGLGLRLIYFSYDVKMKEKGDIPEGYSVSREKKERFSLILESASTNQTSMYLCASSLPEETQYFGPGTRLLVL.

The V call is TRBV15, the J call TRBJ2-5; 7 bases align to TRBD2. Germline CDR1 and CDR2: LNHNV and YYDKDF (reference sequence). The CDR3 is made up of 16 amino acids. The V segment lost 5 bases and the J segment 4 bases; nucleotides outside the gene matches: 13. As DNA, the CDR3 is TGTGCCACCAGCCCCGTGGGAGGGAGGGCCGGAGAGACCCAGTACTTC. Translating gives CATSPVGGRAGETQYF.

Only one count was recorded for this clone. This chain connects TRBV7-9 to TRBJ2-1; 10 nucleotides align to TRBD1. Trimming at V came to 4 bases and at J to 7 bases, leaving 4 bases not matched to a gene. The CDR3 contains 14 residues. Germline assignment: CDR1 SEHNR and CDR2 FQNEAQ (reference sequence). The CDR3 DNA reads TGTGCCAGCAGCTCCCGGACAGGGGGGAATGAGCAGTTCTTC. This translates into CASSSRTGGNEQFF. Variable domain in full (rest from reference TRBV7-9 and TRBJ2-1): DTGVSQNPRHKITKRGQNVTFRCDPISEHNRLYWYRQTLGQGPEFLTYFQNEAQLEKSRLLSDRFSAERPKGSFSTLEIQRTEQGDSAMYLCASSSRTGGNEQFFGPGTRLTVL.

To note about this clone: One junction end disagrees with the germline gene, perhaps due to a read error. Other DNA sequences in the same sample also yield this CDR3. This chain uses TRBV18 with TRBJ1-5, with TRBD1 matching 9 bases. Germline V CDR1 and CDR2: KGHSH, LQKENI. The CDR3 consists of 16 residues. The CDR3 DNA follows: TGCGCCAGCTCACACAATTCCGGGACAGGGAGACAGCCCCAGCATTTT. It specifies CASSHNSGTGRQPQHF.

The chain employs TRBV7-9 and TRBJ1-2, with D unresolved. Trimming removed 1 base from V and 4 bases from J, with 7 bases in between. This CDR3 is built from 13 residues. Germline assignment: CDR1 SEHNR and CDR2 FQNEAQ (reference sequence). CDR3 protein: CASSLDHSYGYTF. CDR3 DNA sequence: TGTGCCAGCAGCTTAGACCACTCCTATGGCTACACCTTC. The full variable domain, its missing parts supplied by reference TRBV7-9 and TRBJ1-2, is DTGVSQNPRHKITKRGQNVTFRCDPISEHNRLYWYRQTLGQGPEFLTYFQNEAQLEKSRLLSDRFSAERPKGSFSTLEIQRTEQGDSAMYLCASSLDHSYGYTFGSGTRLTVV.

The chain is built from TRBV2 and TRBJ1-2; D not certain. The CDR3 covers 16 residues. Trimming shortened V by 7 bases and J by 1 base, and 19 bases separated the two germline ends. Germline values: CDR1 SNHLY, CDR2 FYNNEI. The CDR3 sequence is CASTPGRLRRNYGYTF. CDR3 DNA: TGTGCCAGCACCCCTGGGCGACTGCGACGTAACTATGGCTACACCTTC.

The J gene is TRBJ2-3, the V gene TRBV28; a weak D match, TRBD2 (6 bases). The CDR3 is 16 residues long. With 6 bases removed from V and 3 bases from J, the gap between germline ends came to 19 bases. The germline gives CDR1 MDHEN, CDR2 SYDVKM. CDR3 in DNA: TGTGCCAGCAGATCCGGGAAGGGGAGGTGGACAGATACGCAGTATTTT. It encodes CASRSGKGRWTDTQYF.

A few counts support this clone. This chain uses TRBV5-1 with TRBJ2-1; D not certain. The CDR3 contains 16 residues. V lost 1 base, J lost 7 bases, and 18 bases lay in between. Germline-derived CDR1 and CDR2 are SGHRS and YFSETQ. CDR3 region: CASSLRFGARTNEQFF. The DNA of the CDR3 is TGCGCCAGCAGCTTGAGGTTTGGCGCCCGTACTAATGAGCAGTTCTTC.

The chain recombines TRBV7-9 with TRBJ2-3; 11 nucleotides match TRBD1. The germline V gene has CDR1 SEHNR and CDR2 FQNEAQ (reference sequence). Trimming cost V 5 bases and J 6 bases; bases outside gene matches: 7. This CDR3 contains 15 residues. The CDR3 bases are TGTGCCAGCAGCGCTTGGGACAGGGGGATCGATACGCAGTATTTT. It is translated as CASSAWDRGIDTQYF.

The V and J genes are TRBV6-5 and TRBJ1-2; D gene unclear. The CDR3 covers 13 residues. Germline V gene lookup returns CDR1 MNHEY and CDR2 SVGAGI. Deletions cut 6 bases from V and 2 bases from J, with 10 bases between. The CDR3 here is CASRRTVNYGYTF. The CDR3 nucleotides are TGTGCCAGCAGGAGGACCGTCAACTATGGCTACACCTTC.

This clone was seen a handful of times. The chain joins TRBV28 to TRBJ1-2; D is unresolved. V lost 3 bases and J lost 1, with 3 bases in between. The CDR3 is made up of 12 amino acids. Germline V gene lookup returns CDR1 MDHEN and CDR2 SYDVKM. The CDR3 bases are TGTGCCAGCAGTTTCGGTAACTATGGCTACACCTTC. Translated, it gives CASSFGNYGYTF.

This clone occurred many times. V usage is TRBV10-3 and J usage is TRBJ1-4; the match to TRBD1 covers 9 bases. The junction had 4 bases not matched to a gene; V was cut back by 0 bases and J by 8 bases. CDR3 length equals 15 residues. CDR1 and CDR2 (germline): ENHRY, SYGVKD. The CDR3 DNA is TGTGCCATCAGTGAGTCGGGGACAGGGCACGAAAAACTGTTTTTT. This translates into CAISESGTGHEKLFF.

The chain recombines TRBV2 with TRBJ2-2; no clear D gene. V lost 8 bases to trimming and J lost 8 bases, with 15 bases between them. The length of the CDR3 is 13 residues. CDR1 is SNHLY, CDR2 FYNNEI, per germline. CDR3 DNA sequence: TGTGCCAGCTATGAAGGGTACGAGGGGGAGCTGTTTTTT. Protein product: CASYEGYEGELFF.

This clone was found once. The chain uses TRBV2 and TRBJ1-4; possibly TRBD1 for D (5 bases). This CDR3 region has 13 residues. V was cut by 3 bases and J by 8 bases, with 10 bases left in between. Looked up from germline, CDR1 is SNHLY and CDR2 is FYNNEI. CDR3 loop: CASSERQGEKLFF. Here the CDR3 DNA reads TGTGCCAGCAGTGAGCGGCAGGGCGAAAAACTGTTTTTT.